A selection of T cell receptor beta chains follows, all from one sample in a study of CD8+ T cells in alopecia areata. Some clones are missing from TCRdb's copy, which holds only in-frame ones; the method was immunoSEQ multiplex PCR. The sample lists 250,000 or so clones, 67% occurring once. This sample comprised CD4+ T cells sorted from blood, obtained at week 0. The origin of the receptors is a human donor with alopecia areata. Each CDR3 is given with its conserved first and last residue. Fields, in order: J gene, D gene, V gene, clone size, CDR3 DNA, CDR3 protein. A D gene is named only where the DNA matches it firmly. Clone size is stated in some rows and not others, as once, few, many or a class when expanded.

>TRBJ2-1|NA|TRBV7-2|NA
TGTGCCAGCAGCCATAGCTCCTACAATGAGCAGTTCTTC
CASSHSSYNEQFF
>TRBJ1-1|NA|TRBV10-3|NA
TGTGCCATCAGGGAGACGAGGGGCCTGTACACTGAAGCTTTCTTT
CAIRETRGLYTEAFF
>TRBJ1-2|NA|TRBV6-6|NA
TGTGCCAGCAGTTATGGGGCAGGGTATAGTGGCTACACCTTC
CASSYGAGYSGYTF
>TRBJ2-5|TRBD1|TRBV7-2|NA
TGTGCCAGCAGTGACAGGGTCAGGGAGACCCAGTACTTC
CASSDRVRETQYF
>TRBJ1-4|NA|TRBV29-1|once
TGCAGCGTTGTCCGGGACAATGAAAAACTGTTTTTT
CSVVRDNEKLFF
>TRBJ1-1|NA|TRBV29-1|NA
TGCAGCGTTGGGGATCCTGAAGCTTTCTTT
CSVGDPEAFF
>TRBJ1-1|NA|TRBV29-1|NA
TGCAGCGTTGATAGGGCGGGTTGGAGCACTGAAGCTTTCTTT
CSVDRAGWSTEAFF
>TRBJ1-2|NA|TRBV29-1|NA
TGCAGCGTTGGGGCGGGCTATGGCTACACCTTC
CSVGAGYGYTF
>TRBJ2-7|TRBD1|TRBV6-5|few
TGTGCCAGCAGTAAGCGACAGGGCCCCTACGAGCAGTACTTC
CASSKRQGPYEQYF
>TRBJ1-2|NA|TRBV28|NA
TGTGCCAGCAGTTTAGAGGGGAACTATGGCTACACCTTC
CASSLEGNYGYTF
>TRBJ2-3|NA|TRBV15|once
TGTGCCACCAGCACGATAAAGGGCGGGGTGAGCACAGATACGCAGTATTTT
CATSTIKGGVSTDTQYF
>TRBJ2-1|NA|TRBV7-9|many
TGTGCCAGCAGCTTAGAGCGGGCCGTACCGCTCTACAATGAGCAGTTCTTC
CASSLERAVPLYNEQFF
>TRBJ2-1|NA|TRBV30|NA
TGTGCCTGGAGTTTAGCGAATGGGAGTGGTGAGCAGTTCTTC
CAWSLANGSGEQFF
>TRBJ2-7|NA|TRBV5-1|few
TGCGCCAGCAGCTTGGAGGGACCAAATGGGGAGCAGTACTTC
CASSLEGPNGEQYF
>TRBJ2-2|TRBD2|TRBV13|few
TGTGCCAGCAGCTTGGGAGGGGCGGCTTCGAACACCGGGGAGCTGTTTTTT
CASSLGGAASNTGELFF
>TRBJ1-1|NA|TRBV30|NA
TGTGCCTGGACCGGGGCAGGGATGGCCACTGAAGCTTTCTTT
CAWTGAGMATEAFF
>TRBJ2-3|TRBD2|TRBV13|NA
TGTGCCAGCAGCTTAGAGAGGAGAGCGGGGGGCACAGATACGCAGTATTTT
CASSLERRAGGTDTQYF
>TRBJ2-2|NA|TRBV30|NA
TGTGCCTGGAGGGCAGTGAACACCGGGGAGCTGTTTTTT
CAWRAVNTGELFF
>TRBJ1-1|NA|TRBV29-1|NA
TGCAGCGGATTACTACTGAACACTGAAGCTTTCTTT
CSGLLLNTEAFF
>TRBJ2-6|NA|TRBV27|NA
TGTGCCAGCAGTTGGAGGGGGACCGTCGCCGGGGCCAACGTCCTGACTTTC
CASSWRGTVAGANVLTF
>TRBJ1-1|TRBD1|TRBV15|NA
TGTGCCACCAGCAGGTCCGGGACAGGGAACACTGAAGCTTTCTTT
CATSRSGTGNTEAFF
>TRBJ1-2|NA|TRBV29-1|NA
TGCAGCGTTGTCGGGGAGGGCTACACCTTC
CSVVGEGYTF
>TRBJ2-5|NA|TRBV5-6|NA
TGTGCCAGCAGCTTAGGCAGGGCGGAGACCCAGTACTTC
CASSLGRAETQYF
>TRBJ2-2|NA|TRBV15|few
TGTGCCACCAGCAGAGTTTTCCCGACCGGGGAGCTGTTTTTT
CATSRVFPTGELFF
>TRBJ2-1|TRBD2|TRBV5-1|NA
TGCGCCAGCAGCTTGGGTGCTAGCGGAGACAATGAGCAGTTCTTC
CASSLGASGDNEQFF
>TRBJ2-5|TRBD1|TRBV27|NA
TGTGCCAGCAGTCGGGACAGGGACCAAGAGACCCAGTACTTC
CASSRDRDQETQYF
>TRBJ1-6|NA|TRBV5-4|NA
TGTGCCAGCAGCTTGGACAGCCTTTCACCCCTCCACTTT
CASSLDSLSPLHF
>TRBJ2-1|NA|TRBV30|NA
TGTGCCTGGATGGGACGTGAGGCCTACAATGAGCAGTTCTTC
CAWMGREAYNEQFF
>TRBJ2-7|NA|TRBV29-1|NA
TGCAGCGTTGAAGGAGGGGGGTACGAGCAGTACTTC
CSVEGGGYEQYF
>TRBJ2-3|NA|TRBV7-3|NA
TGTGCCAGCAGCTTAAGGTCCAGCACAGATACGCAGTATTTT
CASSLRSSTDTQYF
>TRBJ1-1|NA|TRBV9|NA
TGTGCCAGCAGCGCCTTACAGGAGCCCACTGAAGCTTTCTTT
CASSALQEPTEAFF
>TRBJ2-7|NA|TRBV11-3|few
TGTGCCAGCAGCTTTGGAGGGGGTTTAGACGAGCAGTACTTC
CASSFGGGLDEQYF
>TRBJ1-5|NA|TRBV29-1|NA
TGCAGCGTTGGGACGAGCAATCAGCCCCAGCATTTT
CSVGTSNQPQHF
>TRBJ1-1|NA|TRBV9|NA
TGTGCCAGCAGCGTAGCGGCCAGGGGCACTGAAGCTTTCTTT
CASSVAARGTEAFF
>TRBJ1-2|NA|TRBV5-1|once
TGCGCCAGCAGCTTGGAAGGGACTGGGATGAGTGGCTACACCTTC
CASSLEGTGMSGYTF
>TRBJ1-6|NA|TRBV7-6|NA
TGTGCCAGCAGCACCGACAGCTATAATTCACCCCTCCACTTT
CASSTDSYNSPLHF
>TRBJ2-3|NA|TRBV7-2|NA
TGTGCCAGCAGCTTAGTAGCTGGGGCGAGTAGCACAGATACGCAGTATTTT
CASSLVAGASSTDTQYF
>TRBJ2-3|NA|TRBV27|NA
TGTGCCAGCAGTTTATTCTTGGCGGGGGCAGGAGATACGCAGTATTTT
CASSLFLAGAGDTQYF
>TRBJ2-3|NA|TRBV9|NA
TGTGCCAGCAGTGGGGTGGGTCCCACAGATACGCAGTATTTT
CASSGVGPTDTQYF